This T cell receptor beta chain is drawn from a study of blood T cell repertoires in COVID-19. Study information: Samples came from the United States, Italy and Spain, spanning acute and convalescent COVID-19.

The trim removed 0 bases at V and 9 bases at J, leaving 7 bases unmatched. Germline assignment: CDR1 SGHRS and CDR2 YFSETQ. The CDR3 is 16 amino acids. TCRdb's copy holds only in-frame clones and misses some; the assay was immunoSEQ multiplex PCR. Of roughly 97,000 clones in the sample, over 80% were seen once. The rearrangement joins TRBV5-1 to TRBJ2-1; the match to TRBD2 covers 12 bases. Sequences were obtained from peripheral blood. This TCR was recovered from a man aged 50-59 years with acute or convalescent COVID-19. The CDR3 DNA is TGCGCCAGCAGCTTGGAGTCTAGCGGGAGGGCCGGTGAGCAGTTCTTC. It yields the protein CASSLESSGRAGEQFF.